Presented here are 26 T cell receptor beta chains from one specimen sequenced in a study of T cell repertoires in cytomegalovirus infection. TCRdb reprocessed the reads with MiXCR, giving one entry per CDR3 protein. The sample includes approximately 150,000 distinct CDR3 sequences, about 6.5% of them seen just once. Sample: PBMCs. The source of these receptors is a human donor in good health (CMV status not recorded). Some clones in this sample may be carry-over from other donors' samples.

With respect to this clonotype: A much larger clonotype is one base distant, so this may be a read error. The CDR3 DNA reads as TGTGCCAGCAGCTTATACAGGCGGTCCTACGAGCAGTACTTC. This sequence encodes CASSLYRRSYEQYF. The chain combines TRBV11-2 with TRBJ2-7; maybe TRBD1 (5 bases). The CDR3 runs to 14 residues. The germline CDR1 and CDR2 sequences are SGHAT and FQNNGV. Trimming cost V 2 bases and J 1 base, with 9 bases left between them.

This clonotype has only a few counts. J is TRBJ2-3 and V is TRBV5-4; 8 bases match TRBD1. CDR1 and CDR2 from the germline V gene are SGHNT and YYREEE (reference sequence). With V trimmed by 2 bases and J by 1 base, 3 bases remained unmatched. The CDR3 contains 15 residues. The CDR3 region has the DNA TGTGCCAGCAGCTTCAGGGGGCGCGGCACAGATACGCAGTATTTT. Protein: CASSFRGRGTDTQYF.

There are many counts of this clonotype. The chain recombines TRBV11-2 with TRBJ1-6; no definite D call. Germline CDR1 and CDR2: SGHAT and FQNNGV. CDR3 length: 12 amino acids. The V end was cut by 5 bases, the J end by 8 bases, with 7 bases between. The CDR3 spells CASSPPYSPLHF. In DNA, the CDR3 is TGTGCCAGCAGCCCCCCTTATTCACCCCTCCACTTT.

The CDR3 sequence: CASSYSRVANEQFF. The CDR3 bases are TGTGCCAGCAGTTACTCGAGGGTAGCCAATGAGCAGTTCTTC. The rearrangement links TRBV6-6 to TRBJ2-1; possible D gene TRBD2, 5 bases. With 0 bases removed from V and 6 bases from J, the gap between germline ends came to 9 bases. Germline lookup yields CDR1 MNHNY and CDR2 SVGAGI (reference sequence). The CDR3 is made up of 14 amino acids.

This clonotype was seen at least ten times. The chain joins TRBV7-2 to TRBJ2-3; 9 positions match TRBD2. The V gene end was trimmed by 8 bases and the J gene end by 8 bases; junction bases not matched to a gene: 17. This CDR3 has 16 amino acids. Germline V gene data show CDR1 as SGHTA and CDR2 as FQGNSA. CDR3 residues: CASLPGGGGGAGTQYF. The CDR3 DNA reads as TGTGCCAGCCTACCGGGCGGCGGCGGGGGGGCTGGTACGCAGTATTTT.

This clonotype has a count of ten or more. The chain employs TRBV12-3 or TRBV12-4 and TRBJ2-1, with 11 bases lining up with TRBD1. The CDR3 has 15 amino acids. Trimming cost V 10 bases and J 8 bases; bases outside gene matches: 13. As DNA, the CDR3 is TGTGCCACCCGCCCCGGACAGGGGGCAGGGGATGAGCAGTTCTTC. This translates into CATRPGQGAGDEQFF.

V is TRBV3-1 and J is TRBJ2-4; 7 nucleotides agree with TRBD1. Germline CDR1 reads LGHDT; CDR2 reads YNNKEL (reference sequence). The CDR3 runs 16 residues. V shed 4 bases and J 3 bases; nucleotides not matched to a gene: 9. CDR3 DNA sequence: TGTGCCAGCAGCCCATATCACACAGGGGTCAAAAACATTCAGTACTTC. It specifies CASSPYHTGVKNIQYF.

This clonotype was recorded many times. The chain links TRBV24-1 to TRBJ2-3; tentative D call: TRBD1 (5 bases). CDR1 is KGHDR, CDR2 SFDVKD, per germline. V was trimmed by 1 base and J by 4 bases, leaving 14 bases between them. The CDR3 is 16 residues long. CDR3 sequence: CATSDLRGSGADTQYF. CDR3 DNA: TGTGCCACCAGTGATTTAAGGGGTAGTGGTGCAGATACGCAGTATTTT.

This clonotype was seen many times. The CDR3 DNA sequence: TGTGCCAGCACCGACCGGAATGAGCAGTTCTTC. Residues: CASTDRNEQFF. The genes are TRBV25-1 and TRBJ2-1; no definite D call. Trimming removed 7 bases at V and 7 bases at J, with 8 bases between. The CDR3 spans 11 residues. CDR1 is MGHDK, CDR2 SYGVNS, per germline.

The rearrangement joins TRBV5-6 to TRBJ2-1; D may be TRBD1 (6 bases). V was trimmed by 0 bases and J by 2 bases, leaving 12 bases between them. The CDR3 contains 16 residues. CDR1 SGHDT and CDR2 YYEEEE come from the germline V gene. CDR3 sequence (DNA): TGTGCCAGCAGCTTGGTGGACCAGGGGACCTACAATGAGCAGTTCTTC. It translates to CASSLVDQGTYNEQFF.

In its sample, this clonotype was seen many times. The chain is built from TRBV5-8 and TRBJ2-7; 7 nucleotides match TRBD1. The CDR3 runs to 15 residues. Per germline, CDR1 SGHTS and CDR2 YDEGEE. Trimming removed 4 bases from V and 7 bases from J; junction bases left unmatched: 14. Written as DNA, the CDR3 is TGTGCCAGCAGCCTGTCTTTGGGGACAGTAGCGGAGCAGTACTTC. It specifies CASSLSLGTVAEQYF.

There are many counts of this clonotype. The V and J genes are TRBV28 and TRBJ1-5; maybe TRBD1 (6 bases). CDR3 length equals 16 residues. V dropped 3 bases and J dropped 1 base, with 13 bases sitting between them. Germline V lookup: CDR1 MDHEN, CDR2 SYDVKM. In DNA form, the CDR3 reads TGTGCCAGCAGTTTCCTAACAGGGACGAGCAATCAGCCCCAGCATTTT. This sequence encodes CASSFLTGTSNQPQHF. The full variable domain, with the rest looked up from reference TRBV28 and TRBJ1-5, is DVKVTQSSRYLVKRTGEKVFLECVQDMDHENMFWYRQDPGLGLRLIYFSYDVKMKEKGDIPEGYSVSREKKERFSLILESASTNQTSMYLCASSFLTGTSNQPQHFGDGTRLSIL.

This clonotype was observed at least ten times. The chain has TRBV28 and TRBJ2-7, with TRBD2 matching over 8 bases. Germline CDR1 MDHEN, CDR2 SYDVKM. After removal of 5 bases from V and 4 bases from J, the junction contained 7 bases not matched to a gene. The CDR3 totals 14 residues. In DNA, the CDR3 is TGTGCCAGCAGTCCCGGGGGGGTACAGTACGAGCAGTACTTC. Its protein is CASSPGGVQYEQYF.

This clonotype was picked up many times. The gene calls are TRBV20-1 and TRBJ1-1; D call uncertain. V was trimmed by 3 bases and J by 3 bases, leaving 5 bases between them. Germline lookup yields CDR1 DFQATT and CDR2 SNEGSKA (reference sequence). There are 11 residues in the CDR3. Here the CDR3 DNA reads TGCAGTGCTAGCGAGGACACTGAAGCTTTCTTT. Translating it yields CSASEDTEAFF.

This clonotype was observed many times. The chain carries TRBV19 and TRBJ1-3, with D hard to call. The V gene lost 5 bases and the J gene lost 0 bases, with 14 bases spanning the gap. This CDR3 has 16 residues. The germline gives CDR1 LNHDA, CDR2 SQIVND (reference sequence). CDR3 sequence: CASSRRRTTSGNTIYF. DNA for the CDR3: TGTGCCAGTAGTCGAAGGAGGACGACCTCTGGAAACACCATATATTTT.

This clonotype occurred many times. V gene TRBV14 combines with J gene TRBJ1-4, with a tentative D call TRBD1 (5 bases). The CDR3 consists of 16 residues. V was clipped by 1 base and J by 2 bases, with 11 bases between them. Germline V gives CDR1 SGHDN, CDR2 FVKESK. CDR3 residues: CASSQVSAGTNEKLFF. CDR3 coding DNA: TGTGCCAGCAGCCAAGTGTCGGCAGGGACTAATGAAAAACTGTTTTTT.

At least ten counts were recorded for this clonotype. This chain joins TRBV7-2 and TRBJ2-3, with a tentative D call TRBD2 (5 bases). This CDR3 comprises 16 residues. Germline V gene lookup returns CDR1 SGHTA and CDR2 FQGNSA. The ends were cut back, 1 base at V and 5 bases at J, with 16 bases in the middle. The CDR3 spells CASSLVGLAWGDTQYF. CDR3 bases: TGTGCCAGCAGCTTAGTCGGGCTAGCCTGGGGAGATACGCAGTATTTT.

This clonotype has a count of ten or more. The genes are TRBV7-2 and TRBJ2-7, with D unresolved. The CDR3 consists of 12 residues. V lost 2 bases and J lost 3, with 5 bases in between. The germline V gene encodes CDR1 SGHTA and CDR2 FQGNSA. This chain's CDR3 is CASSLYGYEQYF. The CDR3 DNA follows: TGTGCCAGCAGCTTATACGGCTACGAGCAGTACTTC.

V usage is TRBV7-9 and J usage is TRBJ2-1, with 8 bases aligning to TRBD1. V dropped 5 bases and J dropped 7; count of bases not matched to a gene: 10. This CDR3 comprises 15 residues. From germline, CDR1 is SEHNR and CDR2 FQNEAQ (reference sequence). CDR3 region: CASSPDRGVKNEQFF. DNA of the CDR3: TGTGCCAGCAGCCCCGACAGGGGTGTTAAGAATGAGCAGTTCTTC.

V gene TRBV19 combines with J gene TRBJ2-7; TRBD2 matches 9 bases. V gave up 5 bases and J gave up 4 bases; unmatched junction bases: 9. CDR3 size: 15 residues. From germline, CDR1 is LNHDA and CDR2 SQIVND (reference sequence). CDR3 bases: TGTGCCAGTAGTGACTTGACTAGCGGAACTTACGAGCAGTACTTC. Its translation: CASSDLTSGTYEQYF.

Points on this clonotype: This may stem from a read error, because a much larger clone lies one nucleotide away. The CDR3 ends on some other residue instead of the conserved phenylalanine or tryptophan, so this is likely a read error. This sequence joins TRBV25-1 and TRBJ2-1; maybe TRBD1 (5 bases). V was shortened by 10 bases and J by 7 bases, with 11 bases between the two germline ends. Germline values: CDR1 MGHDK, CDR2 SYGVNS. This CDR3 contains 11 residues. For the CDR3, the DNA is TGTGCCACAAAGAAGGGGAATGAGCAGTTCTCC. Amino acids: CATKKGNEQFS.

The chain employs TRBV12-3 or TRBV12-4 and TRBJ2-5, with D uncertain. The CDR3 length is 14 residues. V was pared by 6 bases and J by 5 bases, with 16 bases between. This CDR3 is CASSNVPNEETQYF. In nucleotides, the CDR3 is TGTGCCAGCAGCAACGTACCTAATGAGGAGACCCAGTACTTC.

This clonotype turned up a few times. CDR3 amino acids: CASSSIVGLSYNEQFF. The CDR3 DNA reads as TGTGCCAGCAGCTCAATAGTCGGACTCTCCTACAATGAGCAGTTCTTC. The chain combines TRBV7-9 with TRBJ2-1, with D maybe TRBD2 (5 bases). Trimming removed 4 bases from V and 0 bases from J, with 13 bases in between. CDR3 size: 16 residues. The germline CDR1 and CDR2 sequences are SEHNR and FQNEAQ (reference sequence).

In its sample, this clonotype was seen many times. The V gene is TRBV7-2, the J gene TRBJ2-2; TRBD2 is a possible D gene (5 bases). Trimming removed 1 base from V and 0 bases from J, with 6 bases in between. This CDR3 comprises 15 residues. The germline gives CDR1 SGHTA, CDR2 FQGNSA. Written as DNA, the CDR3 is TGTGCCAGCAGCTTAGTGAGGGCGAACACCGGGGAGCTGTTTTTT. Its translation: CASSLVRANTGELFF.

This rearrangement joins TRBV20-1 to TRBJ1-2, with 9 bases fitting TRBD1. The CDR3 consists of 14 residues. J gave up 1 base and V 6 bases, and 6 bases lay outside the gene matches. Germline V gene sequence: CDR1 DFQATT, CDR2 SNEGSKA (reference sequence). The CDR3, as DNA: TGCAGTGCAGCCAGACAGGGGGGTAACTATGGCTACACCTTC. Protein: CSAARQGGNYGYTF.

This clonotype came up many times. V usage is TRBV7-8 and J usage is TRBJ2-3, with D perhaps TRBD2 (6 bases). CDR3 length: 17 residues. V gave up 3 bases and J gave up 3 bases, with 19 bases separating them. CDR1 and CDR2 from the germline V gene are SGHVS and FQNEAQ. In nucleotides, the CDR3 is TGTGCCAGCAGCTTTGCCGGGACTCACCCAGGGACAGATACGCAGTATTTT. This encodes CASSFAGTHPGTDTQYF.